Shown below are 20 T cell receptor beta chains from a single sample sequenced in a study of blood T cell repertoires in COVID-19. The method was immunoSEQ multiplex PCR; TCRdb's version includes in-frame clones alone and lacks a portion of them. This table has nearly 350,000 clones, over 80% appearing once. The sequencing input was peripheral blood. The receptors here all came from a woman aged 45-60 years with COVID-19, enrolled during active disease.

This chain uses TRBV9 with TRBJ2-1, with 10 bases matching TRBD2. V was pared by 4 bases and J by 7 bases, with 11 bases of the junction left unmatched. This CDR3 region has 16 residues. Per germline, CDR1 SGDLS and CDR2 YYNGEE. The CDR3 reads CASSPRASGGYNEQFF. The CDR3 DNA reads TGTGCCAGCAGCCCTCGGGCTAGCGGGGGATATAATGAGCAGTTCTTC.

DNA for the CDR3: TGTGCCAGCAGTGATCTCATGGCGGGAAAGAGCAATGAGCAGTTCTTC. Encoded protein: CASSDLMAGKSNEQFF. V is TRBV6-4 and J is TRBJ2-1, with D possibly matching TRBD2 (6 bases). Germline lookup yields CDR1 MRHNA and CDR2 SNTAGT. This CDR3 is 16 amino acids long. Trimming pared 3 bases from V and 6 bases from J, leaving 18 bases between.

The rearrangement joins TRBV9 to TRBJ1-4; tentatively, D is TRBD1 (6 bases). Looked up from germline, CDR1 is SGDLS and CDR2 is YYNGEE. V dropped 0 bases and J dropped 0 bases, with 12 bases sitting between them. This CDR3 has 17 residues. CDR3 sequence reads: CASSVGQDFATNEKLFF. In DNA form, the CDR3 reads TGTGCCAGCAGCGTAGGACAGGATTTTGCAACTAATGAAAAACTGTTTTTT. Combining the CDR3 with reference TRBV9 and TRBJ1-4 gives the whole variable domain DSGVTQTPKHLITATGQRVTLRCSPRSGDLSVYWYQQSLDQGLQFLIQYYNGEERAKGNILERFSAQQFPDLHSELNLSSLELGDSALYFCASSVGQDFATNEKLFFGSGTQLSVL.

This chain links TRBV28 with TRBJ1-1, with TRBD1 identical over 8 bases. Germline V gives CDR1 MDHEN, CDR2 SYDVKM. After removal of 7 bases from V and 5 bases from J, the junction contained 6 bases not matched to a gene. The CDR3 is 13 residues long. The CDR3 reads CASTGGARTEAFF. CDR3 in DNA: TGTGCCAGCACAGGGGGCGCAAGGACTGAAGCTTTCTTT.

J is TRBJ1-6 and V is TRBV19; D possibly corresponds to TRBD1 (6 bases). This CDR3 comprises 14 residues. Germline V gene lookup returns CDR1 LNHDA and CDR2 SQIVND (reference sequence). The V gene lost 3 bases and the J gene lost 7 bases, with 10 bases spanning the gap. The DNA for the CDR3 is TGTGCCAGTAGTATGCGGACAGTAAATTCACCCCTCCACTTT. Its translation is CASSMRTVNSPLHF.

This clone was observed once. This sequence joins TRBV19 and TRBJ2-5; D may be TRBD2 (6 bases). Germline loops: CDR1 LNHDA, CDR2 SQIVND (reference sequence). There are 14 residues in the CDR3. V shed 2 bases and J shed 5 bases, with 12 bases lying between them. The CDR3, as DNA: TGTGCCAGTAGTATACGTCGTGGAGGGGAGACCCAGTACTTC. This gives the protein CASSIRRGGETQYF.

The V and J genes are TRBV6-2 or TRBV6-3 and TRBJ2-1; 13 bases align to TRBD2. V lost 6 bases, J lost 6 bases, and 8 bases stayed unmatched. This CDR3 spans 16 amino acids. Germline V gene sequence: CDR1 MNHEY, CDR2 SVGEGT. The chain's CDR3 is CASSPGLAGLGNEQFF. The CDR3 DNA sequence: TGTGCCAGCAGCCCGGGACTAGCGGGACTCGGCAATGAGCAGTTCTTC.

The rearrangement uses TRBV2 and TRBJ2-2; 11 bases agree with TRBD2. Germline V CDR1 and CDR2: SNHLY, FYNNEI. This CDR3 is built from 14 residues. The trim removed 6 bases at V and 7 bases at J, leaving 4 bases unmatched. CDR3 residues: CASRATSGSGELFF. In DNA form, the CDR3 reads TGTGCCAGCAGGGCCACTAGCGGGAGCGGGGAGCTGTTTTTT.

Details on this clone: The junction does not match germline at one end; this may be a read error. The CDR3 loop is CAIRRDPSSSPHF. The CDR3 coding sequence is TGTGCCATCAGGCGGGATCCATCGTCATCCCCCCACTTC. The rearrangement joins TRBV10-3 to TRBJ2-7, with D possibly matching TRBD2 (6 bases). The length of the CDR3 is 13 residues. Germline V gene data show CDR1 as ENHRY and CDR2 as SYGVKD.

In DNA form, the CDR3 reads TGTGCCAGCAGAACAGGGTGGAATGAGCAGTTCTTC. Translated, it gives CASRTGWNEQFF. V usage is TRBV5-6 and J usage is TRBJ2-1; possibly TRBD1 for D (6 bases). CDR1 SGHDT and CDR2 YYEEEE come from the germline V gene. Trimming removed 5 bases at V and 7 bases at J, with 10 bases between. The CDR3 has 12 amino acids. Full variable domain (outside the CDR3, taken from reference TRBV5-6 and TRBJ2-1): DAGVTQSPTHLIKTRGQQVTLRCSPKSGHDTVSWYQQALGQGPQFIFQYYEEEERQRGNFPDRFSGHQFPNYSSELNVNALLLGDSALYLCASRTGWNEQFFGPGTRLTVL.

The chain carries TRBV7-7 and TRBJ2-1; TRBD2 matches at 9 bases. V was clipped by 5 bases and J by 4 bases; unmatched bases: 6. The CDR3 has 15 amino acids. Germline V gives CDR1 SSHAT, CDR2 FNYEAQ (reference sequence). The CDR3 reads CASSHAGGSYNEQFF. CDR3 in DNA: TGTGCCAGCAGCCACGCGGGAGGGTCGTACAATGAGCAGTTCTTC.

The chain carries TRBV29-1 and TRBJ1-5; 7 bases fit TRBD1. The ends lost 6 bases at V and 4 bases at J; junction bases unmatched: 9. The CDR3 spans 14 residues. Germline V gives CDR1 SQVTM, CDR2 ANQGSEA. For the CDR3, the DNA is TGCAGCGTCAGGGACAGCCCCCCAAATCAGCCCCAGCATTTT. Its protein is CSVRDSPPNQPQHF. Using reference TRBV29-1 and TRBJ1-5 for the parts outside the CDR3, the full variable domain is SAVISQKPSRDICQRGTSLTIQCQVDSQVTMMFWYRQQPGQSLTLIATANQGSEATYESGFVIDKFPISRPNLTFSTLTVSNMSPEDSSIYLCSVRDSPPNQPQHFGDGTRLSIL.

In DNA, the CDR3 is TGTGCCATCTTGGATCCCGCCCAGGGGGAAGCTTTCTTT. Encoded protein: CAILDPAQGEAFF. The V and J genes are TRBV7-8 and TRBJ1-1; tentative D call: TRBD1 (6 bases). Trimming stripped 10 bases from V and 8 bases from J, with 20 bases between. The CDR3 is 13 residues long. Germline CDR1 SGHVS, CDR2 FQNEAQ.

CDR3 nucleotide sequence: TGTGCCAGCAGCCGTTCTAGCGGGAGTTACGAGCAGTACTTC. This translates into CASSRSSGSYEQYF. The chain uses TRBV5-5 and TRBJ2-7, with 10 bases identical to TRBD2. The germline V gene encodes CDR1 SGHKS and CDR2 YYEKEE (reference sequence). The CDR3 is 14 residues long. The ends lost 4 bases at V and 4 bases at J; junction bases unmatched: 5.

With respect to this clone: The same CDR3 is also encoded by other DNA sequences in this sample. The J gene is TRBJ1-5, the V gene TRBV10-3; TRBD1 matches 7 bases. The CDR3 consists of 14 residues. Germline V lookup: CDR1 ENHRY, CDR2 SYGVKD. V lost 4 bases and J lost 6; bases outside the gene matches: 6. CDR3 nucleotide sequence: TGTGCCATCAGTGTTGAGGGGGCAGGTCAGCCCCAGCATTTT. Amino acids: CAISVEGAGQPQHF.

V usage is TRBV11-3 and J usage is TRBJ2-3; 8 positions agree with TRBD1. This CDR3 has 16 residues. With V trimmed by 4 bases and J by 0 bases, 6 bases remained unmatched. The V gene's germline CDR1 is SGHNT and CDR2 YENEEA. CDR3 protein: CASSSRQGRSTDTQYF. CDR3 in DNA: TGTGCCAGCAGCTCCAGACAGGGGCGGAGCACAGATACGCAGTATTTT. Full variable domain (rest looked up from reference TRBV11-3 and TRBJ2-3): EAGVVQSPRYKIIEKKQPVAFWCNPISGHNTLYWYLQNLGQGPELLIRYENEEAVDDSQLPKDRFSAERLKGVDSTLKIQPAELGDSAVYLCASSSRQGRSTDTQYFGPGTRLTVL.

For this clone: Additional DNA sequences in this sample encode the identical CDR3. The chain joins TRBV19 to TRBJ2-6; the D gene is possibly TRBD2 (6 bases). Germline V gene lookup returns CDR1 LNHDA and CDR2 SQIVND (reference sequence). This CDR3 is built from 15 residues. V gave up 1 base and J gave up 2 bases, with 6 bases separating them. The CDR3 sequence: CASSIAGAGANVLTF. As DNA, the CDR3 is TGTGCCAGTAGTATAGCGGGGGCTGGGGCCAACGTCCTGACTTTC. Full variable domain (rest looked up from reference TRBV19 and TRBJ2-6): DGGITQSPKYLFRKEGQNVTLSCEQNLNHDAMYWYRQDPGQGLRLIYYSQIVNDFQKGDIAEGYSVSREKKESFPLTVTSAQKNPTAFYLCASSIAGAGANVLTFGAGSRLTVL.

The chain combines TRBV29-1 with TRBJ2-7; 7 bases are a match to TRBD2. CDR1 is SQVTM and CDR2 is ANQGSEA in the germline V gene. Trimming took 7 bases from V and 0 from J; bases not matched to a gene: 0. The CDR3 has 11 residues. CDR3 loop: CSASGSYEQYF. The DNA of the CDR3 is TGCAGCGCTAGCGGCTCCTACGAGCAGTACTTC.

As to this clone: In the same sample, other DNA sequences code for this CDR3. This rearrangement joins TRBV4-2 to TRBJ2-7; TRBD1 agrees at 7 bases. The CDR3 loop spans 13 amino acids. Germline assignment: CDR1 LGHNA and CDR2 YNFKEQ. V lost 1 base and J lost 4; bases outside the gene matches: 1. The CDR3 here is CASSQGDSYEQYF. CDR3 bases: TGTGCCAGCAGCCAAGGGGACAGTTACGAGCAGTACTTC.

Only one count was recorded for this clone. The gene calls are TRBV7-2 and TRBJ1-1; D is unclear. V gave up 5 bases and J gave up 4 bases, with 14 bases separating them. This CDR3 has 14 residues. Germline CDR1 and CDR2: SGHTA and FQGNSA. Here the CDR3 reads CASSLKPEGTEAFF. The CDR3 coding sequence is TGTGCCAGCAGCCTCAAACCGGAGGGCACTGAAGCTTTCTTT.